This T cell receptor beta chain was identified in a study of T cells after somatic rescue of genetic block. Profiling relied on immunoSEQ multiplex PCR, and the TCRdb table lists in-frame clones only, not all of them. The repertoire holds around 67,000 clones, with about nine tenths as singletons. The germline gives CDR1 SNHLY, CDR2 FYNNEI. V shed 2 bases and J shed 5 bases, with 15 bases lying between them. CDR3 length: 15 residues. This chain links TRBV2 with TRBJ1-2, with D perhaps TRBD1 (5 bases). The sequenced material came from peripheral blood mononuclear cells (PBMCs). This receptor was taken from a man aged 30 to 45. CDR3 sequence reads: CASSELDRGLYGYTF. In nucleotides, the CDR3 is TGTGCCAGCAGTGAACTCGACAGAGGGTTATATGGCTACACCTTC. Supplemented by reference TRBV2 and TRBJ1-2, the full variable domain reads EPEVTQTPSHQVTQMGQEVILRCVPISNHLYFYWYRQILGQKVEFLVSFYNNEISEKSEIFDDQFSVERPDGSNFTLKIRSTKLEDSAMYFCASSELDRGLYGYTFGSGTRLTVV.